The entry below describes one TCR beta chain. This sample was taken from a study of blood T cell repertoires in COVID-19. Study-wide context: COVID-19 samples from acute and convalescent phases originated in the United States, Italy and Spain.

The method was immunoSEQ multiplex PCR; TCRdb's version includes in-frame clones alone and lacks a portion of them. The sample lists 310,000 or so clones, roughly 86% seen once, with approximately 10% in the top ten. What was sequenced was peripheral blood. The clonotype was recovered from a woman aged 25-40 years with COVID-19, enrolled during active disease.

The DNA of the CDR3 is TGTGCCAGCAGCTTAGTAGCACCAGCTCCGGTACGGGAGCAGTTCTTC. This gives the protein CASSLVAPAPVREQFF. The V and J genes are TRBV7-9 and TRBJ2-1; D not certain. This CDR3 has 16 residues. Germline CDR1 and CDR2: SEHNR and FQNEAQ (reference sequence). Trimming removed 1 base at V and 10 bases at J, with 20 bases between. Full variable domain (remainder filled in from reference TRBV7-9 and TRBJ2-1): DTGVSQNPRHKITKRGQNVTFRCDPISEHNRLYWYRQTLGQGPEFLTYFQNEAQLEKSRLLSDRFSAERPKGSFSTLEIQRTEQGDSAMYLCASSLVAPAPVREQFFGPGTRLTVL.